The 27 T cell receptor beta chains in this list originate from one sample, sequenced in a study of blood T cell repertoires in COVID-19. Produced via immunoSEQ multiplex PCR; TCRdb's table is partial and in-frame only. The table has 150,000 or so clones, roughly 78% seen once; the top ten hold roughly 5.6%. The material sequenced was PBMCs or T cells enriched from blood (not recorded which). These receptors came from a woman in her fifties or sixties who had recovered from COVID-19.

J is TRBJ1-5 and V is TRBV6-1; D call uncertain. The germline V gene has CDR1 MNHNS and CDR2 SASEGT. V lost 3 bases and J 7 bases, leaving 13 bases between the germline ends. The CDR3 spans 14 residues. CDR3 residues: CASSDPGAGQPQHF. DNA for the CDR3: TGTGCCAGCAGTGACCCGGGAGCCGGGCAGCCCCAGCATTTT.

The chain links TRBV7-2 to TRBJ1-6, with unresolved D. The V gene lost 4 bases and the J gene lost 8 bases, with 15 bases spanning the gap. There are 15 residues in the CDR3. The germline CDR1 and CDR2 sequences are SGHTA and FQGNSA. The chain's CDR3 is CASSSGALTYSPLHF. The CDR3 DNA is TGTGCCAGCAGCTCGGGAGCCCTAACCTATTCACCCCTCCACTTT. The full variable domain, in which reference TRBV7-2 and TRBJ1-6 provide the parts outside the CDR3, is GAGVSQSPSNKVTEKGKDVELRCDPISGHTALYWYRQSLGQGLEFLIYFQGNSAPDKSGLPSDRFSAERTGGSVSTLTIQRTQQEDSAVYLCASSSGALTYSPLHFGNGTRLTVT.

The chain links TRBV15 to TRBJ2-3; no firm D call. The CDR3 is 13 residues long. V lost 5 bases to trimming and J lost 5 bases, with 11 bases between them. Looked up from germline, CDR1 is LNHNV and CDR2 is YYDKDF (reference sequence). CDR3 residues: CATSFRRGDTQYF. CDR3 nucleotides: TGTGCCACCAGCTTCCGTCGAGGAGATACGCAGTATTTT.

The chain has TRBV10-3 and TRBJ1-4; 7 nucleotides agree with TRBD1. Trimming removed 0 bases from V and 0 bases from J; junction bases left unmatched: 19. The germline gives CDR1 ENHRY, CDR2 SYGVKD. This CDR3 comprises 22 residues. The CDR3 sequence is CAISESLEPGQRGRTTNEKLFF. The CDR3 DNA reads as TGTGCCATCAGTGAGTCGCTGGAGCCGGGGCAGAGGGGGCGCACAACTAATGAAAAACTGTTTTTT.

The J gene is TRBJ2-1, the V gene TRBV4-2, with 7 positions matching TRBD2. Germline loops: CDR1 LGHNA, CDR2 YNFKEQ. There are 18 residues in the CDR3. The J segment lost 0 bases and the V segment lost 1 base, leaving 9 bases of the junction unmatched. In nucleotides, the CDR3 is TGTGCCAGCAGCCAAGGGAGGGAGCGGGGTGGCTCCTACAATGAGCAGTTCTTC. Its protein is CASSQGRERGGSYNEQFF.

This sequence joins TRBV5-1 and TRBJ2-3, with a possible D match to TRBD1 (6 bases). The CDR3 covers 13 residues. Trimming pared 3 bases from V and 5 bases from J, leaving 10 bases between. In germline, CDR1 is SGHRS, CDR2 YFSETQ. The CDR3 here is CASSSQGKDTQYF. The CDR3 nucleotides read TGCGCCAGCAGCTCACAGGGTAAAGATACGCAGTATTTT.

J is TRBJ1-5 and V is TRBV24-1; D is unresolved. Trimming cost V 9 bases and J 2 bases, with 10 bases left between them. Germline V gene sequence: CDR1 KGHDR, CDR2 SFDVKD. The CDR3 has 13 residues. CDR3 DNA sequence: TGTGCCACCGGAGGGCATGGCAATCAGCCCCAGCATTTT. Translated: CATGGHGNQPQHF.

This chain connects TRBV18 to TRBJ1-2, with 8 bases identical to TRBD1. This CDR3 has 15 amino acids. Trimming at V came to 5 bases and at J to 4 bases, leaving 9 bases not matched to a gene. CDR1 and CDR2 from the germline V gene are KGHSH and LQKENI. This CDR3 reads CASSEGQAASYGYTF. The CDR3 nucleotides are TGTGCCAGCTCAGAGGGACAGGCGGCGAGCTATGGCTACACCTTC.

The CDR3 DNA reads TGTGCCAGCAGCGAAGGAGTAGCGGGGGAGGATACGCAGTATTTT. Protein: CASSEGVAGEDTQYF. The chain carries TRBV4-2 and TRBJ2-3; TRBD2 aligns across 9 bases. V shed 5 bases, J shed 6 bases, and the junction held 9 bases outside the gene matches. Germline V gene sequence: CDR1 LGHNA, CDR2 YNFKEQ. The CDR3 totals 15 residues.

This CDR3 is CSVVRGEKLFF. In DNA, the CDR3 is TGCAGCGTTGTCAGGGGAGAAAAACTGTTTTTT. This chain connects TRBV29-1 to TRBJ1-4, with D possibly TRBD1 on 6 matching bases. CDR1 is SQVTM and CDR2 is ANQGSEA in the germline V gene. The CDR3 contains 11 residues. Trimming removed 4 bases from V and 8 bases from J, with 8 bases in between.

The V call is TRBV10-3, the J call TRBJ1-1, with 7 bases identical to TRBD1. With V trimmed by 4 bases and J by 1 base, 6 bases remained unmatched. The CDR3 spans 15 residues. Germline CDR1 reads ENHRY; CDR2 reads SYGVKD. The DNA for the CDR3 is TGTGCCATCAGTGGGGGACAGTTAACGAACACTGAAGCTTTCTTT. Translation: CAISGGQLTNTEAFF.

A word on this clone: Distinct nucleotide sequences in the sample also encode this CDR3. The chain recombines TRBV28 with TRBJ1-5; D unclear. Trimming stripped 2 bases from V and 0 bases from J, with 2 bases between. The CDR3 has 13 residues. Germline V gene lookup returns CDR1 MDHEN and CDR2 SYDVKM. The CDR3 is CASSLRSNQPQHF. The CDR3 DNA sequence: TGTGCCAGCAGTTTACGTAGCAATCAGCCCCAGCATTTT.

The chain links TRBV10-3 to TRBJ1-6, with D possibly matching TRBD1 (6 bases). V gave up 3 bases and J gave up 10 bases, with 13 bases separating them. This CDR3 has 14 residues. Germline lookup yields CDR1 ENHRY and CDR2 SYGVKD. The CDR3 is CAISDSGERSPLHF. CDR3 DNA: TGTGCCATCAGTGATTCAGGGGAGCGGTCACCCCTCCACTTT.

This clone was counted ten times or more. CDR3 in DNA: TGCGCCAGCAGCCAAGAGGGGGACAGGGGTGCGCCCCAGCATTTT. This sequence encodes CASSQEGDRGAPQHF. The chain uses TRBV4-1 and TRBJ1-5, with 10 bases that match TRBD1. This CDR3 has 15 amino acids. CDR1 is MGHRA, CDR2 YSYEKL, per germline. J lost 9 bases, V lost 0 bases, and 5 bases had no gene match.

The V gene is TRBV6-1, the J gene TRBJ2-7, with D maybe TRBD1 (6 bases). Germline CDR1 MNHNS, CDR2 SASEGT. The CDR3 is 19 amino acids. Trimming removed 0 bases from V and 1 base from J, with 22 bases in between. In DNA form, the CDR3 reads TGTGCCAGCAGTGAAGCAGGGACAATAGGTTATACGGGGTCCTACGAGCAGTACGTC. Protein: CASSEAGTIGYTGSYEQYV.

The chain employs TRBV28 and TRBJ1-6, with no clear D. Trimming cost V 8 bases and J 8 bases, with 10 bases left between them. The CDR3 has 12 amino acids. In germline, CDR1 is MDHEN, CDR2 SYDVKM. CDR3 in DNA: TGTGCCAGCGGCCGGCTAGATTCACCCCTCCACTTT. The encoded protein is CASGRLDSPLHF.

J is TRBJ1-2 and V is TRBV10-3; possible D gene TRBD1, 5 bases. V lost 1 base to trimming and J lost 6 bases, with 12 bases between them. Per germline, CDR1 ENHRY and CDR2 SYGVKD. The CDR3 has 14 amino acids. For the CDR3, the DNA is TGTGCCATCAGTGAGTTCAGCAGGGAGGATGGCTACACCTTC. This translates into CAISEFSREDGYTF.

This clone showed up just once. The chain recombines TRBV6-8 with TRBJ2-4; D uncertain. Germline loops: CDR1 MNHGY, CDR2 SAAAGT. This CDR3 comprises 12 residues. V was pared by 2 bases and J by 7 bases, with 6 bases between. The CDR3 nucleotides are TGTGCCAGCAGTTACCCTAAGAACATTCAGTACTTC. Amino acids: CASSYPKNIQYF.

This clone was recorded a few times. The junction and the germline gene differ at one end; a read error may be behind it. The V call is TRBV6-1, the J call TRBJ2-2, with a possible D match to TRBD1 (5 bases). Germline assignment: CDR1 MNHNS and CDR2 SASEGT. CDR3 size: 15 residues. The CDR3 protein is CASREDRPNTGELFF. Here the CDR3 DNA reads TGTGCCAGCAGAGAAGACAGACCGAACACCGGGGAGCTGTTTTTT.

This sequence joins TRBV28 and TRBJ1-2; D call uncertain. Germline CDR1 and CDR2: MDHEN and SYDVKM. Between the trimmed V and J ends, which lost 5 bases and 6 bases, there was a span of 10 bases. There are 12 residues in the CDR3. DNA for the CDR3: TGTGCCAGCAGTCTCCCGGGTGATGGCTACACCTTC. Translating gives CASSLPGDGYTF.

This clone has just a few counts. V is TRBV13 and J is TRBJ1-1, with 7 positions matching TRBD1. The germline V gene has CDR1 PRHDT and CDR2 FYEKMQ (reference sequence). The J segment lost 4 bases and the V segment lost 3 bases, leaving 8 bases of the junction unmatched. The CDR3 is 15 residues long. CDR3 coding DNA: TGTGCCAGCAGCTTCGACAGGGCTTTGACCACTGAAGCTTTCTTT. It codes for CASSFDRALTTEAFF.

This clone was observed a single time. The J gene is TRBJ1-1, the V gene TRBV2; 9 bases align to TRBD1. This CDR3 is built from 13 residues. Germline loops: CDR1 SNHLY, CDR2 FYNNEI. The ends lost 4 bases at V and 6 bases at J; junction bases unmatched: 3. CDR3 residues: CASSGDRVAEAFF. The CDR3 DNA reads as TGTGCCAGCAGTGGGGACAGGGTCGCTGAAGCTTTCTTT.

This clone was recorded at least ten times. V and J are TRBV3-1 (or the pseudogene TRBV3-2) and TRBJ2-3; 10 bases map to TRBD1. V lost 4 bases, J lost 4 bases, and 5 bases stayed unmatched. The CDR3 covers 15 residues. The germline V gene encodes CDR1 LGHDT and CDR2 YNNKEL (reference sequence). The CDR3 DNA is TGTGCCAGCAGCCCCGGGACAGGGGAAGCAGATACGCAGTATTTT. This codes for CASSPGTGEADTQYF.

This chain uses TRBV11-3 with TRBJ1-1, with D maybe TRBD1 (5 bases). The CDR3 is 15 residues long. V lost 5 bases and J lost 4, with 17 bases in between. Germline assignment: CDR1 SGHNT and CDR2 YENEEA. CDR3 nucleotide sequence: TGTGCCAGCAGCAATAACCTGGGGGGTTCCACTGAAGCTTTCTTT. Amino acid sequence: CASSNNLGGSTEAFF. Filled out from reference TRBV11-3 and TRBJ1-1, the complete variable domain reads EAGVVQSPRYKIIEKKQPVAFWCNPISGHNTLYWYLQNLGQGPELLIRYENEEAVDDSQLPKDRFSAERLKGVDSTLKIQPAELGDSAVYLCASSNNLGGSTEAFFGQGTRLTVV.

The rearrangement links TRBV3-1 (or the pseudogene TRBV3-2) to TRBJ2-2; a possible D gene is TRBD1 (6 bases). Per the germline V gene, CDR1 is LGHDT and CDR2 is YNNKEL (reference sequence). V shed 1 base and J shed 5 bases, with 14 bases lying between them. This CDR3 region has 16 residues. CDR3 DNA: TGTGCCAGCAGCCAAGGAAACAGGGTGAGAACCGGGGAGCTGTTTTTT. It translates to CASSQGNRVRTGELFF.

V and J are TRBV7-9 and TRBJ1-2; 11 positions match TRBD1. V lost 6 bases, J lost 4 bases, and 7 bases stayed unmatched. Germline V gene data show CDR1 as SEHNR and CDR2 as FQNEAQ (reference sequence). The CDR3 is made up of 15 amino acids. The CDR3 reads CASSSSGQGVYGYTF. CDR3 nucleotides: TGTGCCAGCAGTTCCTCGGGACAGGGGGTCTATGGCTACACCTTC.

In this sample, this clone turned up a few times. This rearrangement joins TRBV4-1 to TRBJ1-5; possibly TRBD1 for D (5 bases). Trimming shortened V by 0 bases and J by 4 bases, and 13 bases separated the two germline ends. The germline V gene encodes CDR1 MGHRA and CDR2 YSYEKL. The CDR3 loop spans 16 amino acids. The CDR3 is CASSQESGANNQPQHF. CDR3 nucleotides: TGCGCCAGCAGCCAAGAGAGTGGGGCTAATAATCAGCCCCAGCATTTT.